The rows below give T cell receptor beta chains drawn from one sample of a study of beta chain features in type 1 diabetes. Using immunoSEQ multiplex PCR, the repertoire was profiled, and TCRdb retains in-frame clones only, with some absent. The sample contains about 340,000 clones, 9.3% of which appear only once. Specimen: central memory CD4+ T cells from blood. These receptors originate from a young man with type 1 diabetes. CDR3s include the opening cysteine and the closing phenylalanine or tryptophan. D genes are given only for firm matches. Only some rows state a clone size, as once, few, many or a class for expanded clones.

CDR3aa: CASSPAGSHNEQFF
CDR3nt: TGTGCCAGCTCACCAGCAGGGAGCCACAATGAGCAGTTCTTC
d_gene: -
v_gene: TRBV18
j_gene: TRBJ2-1
abundance: -

CDR3aa: CASSWVRENYGYTF
CDR3nt: TGTGCCAGCAGCTGGGTCAGGGAAAACTATGGCTACACCTTC
d_gene: -
v_gene: TRBV7-2
j_gene: TRBJ1-2
abundance: -

CDR3aa: CASSFSISASGTDTQYF
CDR3nt: TGTGCCAGCAGCTTTAGCATATCGGCTAGCGGCACAGATACGCAGTATTTT
d_gene: -
v_gene: TRBV7-2
j_gene: TRBJ2-3
abundance: -

CDR3aa: CASSLEVSGANVLTF
CDR3nt: TGCGCCAGCAGCTTAGAGGTTTCTGGGGCCAACGTCCTGACTTTC
d_gene: -
v_gene: TRBV5-1
j_gene: TRBJ2-6
abundance: -

CDR3aa: CASSAPPTGVGGNTEAFF
CDR3nt: TGTGCCAGCAGCGCACCCCCCACAGGGGTAGGGGGGAACACTGAAGCTTTCTTT
d_gene: TRBD1
v_gene: TRBV9
j_gene: TRBJ1-1
abundance: -

CDR3aa: CASSYAGPNTEAFF
CDR3nt: TGTGCCAGCAGTTACGCCGGGCCGAACACTGAAGCTTTCTTT
d_gene: -
v_gene: TRBV6-5
j_gene: TRBJ1-1
abundance: -

CDR3aa: CSVAEGQVLDGYTF
CDR3nt: TGCAGCGTTGCGGAGGGACAGGTCCTGGATGGCTACACCTTC
d_gene: TRBD1
v_gene: TRBV29-1
j_gene: TRBJ1-2
abundance: -

CDR3aa: CSVEENYGYTF
CDR3nt: TGCAGCGTTGAAGAGAACTATGGCTACACCTTC
d_gene: -
v_gene: TRBV29-1
j_gene: TRBJ1-2
abundance: -

CDR3aa: CASSESTRRSYNSPLHF
CDR3nt: TGTGCCAGCAGCGAGTCTACGAGGAGGTCCTATAATTCACCCCTCCACTTT
d_gene: -
v_gene: TRBV5-4
j_gene: TRBJ1-6
abundance: few

CDR3aa: CAISGLTGGGTEAFF
CDR3nt: TGTGCCATCAGTGGGTTGACTGGTGGCGGGACTGAAGCTTTCTTT
d_gene: -
v_gene: TRBV10-3
j_gene: TRBJ1-1
abundance: -

CDR3aa: CASSPTEETQYF
CDR3nt: TGTGCCAGCAGCCCTACGGAAGAGACCCAGTACTTC
d_gene: -
v_gene: TRBV6-5
j_gene: TRBJ2-5
abundance: -

CDR3aa: CASTLSGANVLTF
CDR3nt: TGTGCCAGCACCCTCTCTGGGGCCAACGTCCTGACTTTC
d_gene: -
v_gene: TRBV2
j_gene: TRBJ2-6
abundance: many

CDR3aa: CAWGTGGEKLFF
CDR3nt: TGTGCCTGGGGTACCGGGGGAGAAAAACTGTTTTTT
d_gene: -
v_gene: TRBV30
j_gene: TRBJ1-4
abundance: -

CDR3aa: CASSLTGTNEKLFF
CDR3nt: TGTGCCAGCAGCTTAACGGGAACTAATGAAAAACTGTTTTTT
d_gene: -
v_gene: TRBV7-2
j_gene: TRBJ1-4
abundance: -

CDR3aa: CASSPTSEETQYF
CDR3nt: TGTGCCAGCAGCCCGACTAGCGAAGAGACCCAGTACTTC
d_gene: TRBD2
v_gene: TRBV6-6
j_gene: TRBJ2-5
abundance: few

CDR3aa: CASSTRSRSGEQYF
CDR3nt: TGTGCCAGCAGTACACGATCCCGTTCGGGGGAGCAGTACTTC
d_gene: -
v_gene: TRBV28
j_gene: TRBJ2-7
abundance: -

CDR3aa: CASSPRAYGYTF
CDR3nt: TGCGCCAGCAGTCCCCGGGCCTATGGCTACACCTTC
d_gene: -
v_gene: TRBV23-1
j_gene: TRBJ1-2
abundance: -

CDR3aa: CASSFPPGRNYNEQFF
CDR3nt: TGTGCCAGCAGCTTTCCTCCGGGACGGAACTACAATGAGCAGTTCTTC
d_gene: -
v_gene: TRBV11-2
j_gene: TRBJ2-1
abundance: few

CDR3aa: CASSLPRQTGTGELFF
CDR3nt: TGTGCCAGCAGCTTGCCCCGACAGACAGGCACCGGGGAGCTGTTTTTT
d_gene: -
v_gene: TRBV5-6
j_gene: TRBJ2-2
abundance: few

CDR3aa: CASSPTPQGPQGPQHF
CDR3nt: TGTGCCAGCAGTCCGACACCCCAGGGGCCTCAGGGGCCCCAGCATTTT
d_gene: -
v_gene: TRBV27
j_gene: TRBJ1-5
abundance: -